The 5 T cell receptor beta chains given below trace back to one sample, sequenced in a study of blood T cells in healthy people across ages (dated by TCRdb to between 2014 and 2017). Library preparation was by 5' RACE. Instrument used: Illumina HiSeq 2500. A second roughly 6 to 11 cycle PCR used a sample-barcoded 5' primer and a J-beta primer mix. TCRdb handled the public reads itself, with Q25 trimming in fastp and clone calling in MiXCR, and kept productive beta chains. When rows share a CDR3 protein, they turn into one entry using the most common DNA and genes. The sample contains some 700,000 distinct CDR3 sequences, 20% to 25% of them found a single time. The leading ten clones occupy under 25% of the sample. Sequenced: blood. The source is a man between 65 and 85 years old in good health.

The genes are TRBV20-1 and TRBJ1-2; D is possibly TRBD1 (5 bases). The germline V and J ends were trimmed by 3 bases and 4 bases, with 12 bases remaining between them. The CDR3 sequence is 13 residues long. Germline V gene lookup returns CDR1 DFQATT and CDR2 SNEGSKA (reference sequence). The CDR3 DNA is TGCAGTGCTAGCTTCGGGGGGACCTATGGCTACACCTTC. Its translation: CSASFGGTYGYTF.

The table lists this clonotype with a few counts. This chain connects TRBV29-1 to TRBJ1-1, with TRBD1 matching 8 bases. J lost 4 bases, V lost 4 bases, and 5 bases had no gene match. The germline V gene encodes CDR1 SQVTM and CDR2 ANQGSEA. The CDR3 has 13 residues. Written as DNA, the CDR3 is TGCAGCGTTGCGAACACAGGGGGCACTGAAGCTTTCTTT. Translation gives CSVANTGGTEAFF.

The chain's CDR3 is CSARGAGKGYGYTF. For the CDR3, the DNA is TGCAGTGCTAGAGGGGCGGGGAAGGGCTATGGCTACACCTTC. This chain joins TRBV20-1 and TRBJ1-2, with no clear D. Germline CDR1 and CDR2: DFQATT and SNEGSKA (reference sequence). This CDR3 is 14 amino acids long. The V end lost 1 base, the J end lost 4 bases, and 13 bases lay between the germline ends.

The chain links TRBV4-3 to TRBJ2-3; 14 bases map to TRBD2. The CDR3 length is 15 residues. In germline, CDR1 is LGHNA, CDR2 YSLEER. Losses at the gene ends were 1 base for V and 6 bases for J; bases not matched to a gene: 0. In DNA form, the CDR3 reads TGCGCCAGCAGCCAAGGGACTAGCGGGAGGGATACGCAGTATTTT. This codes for CASSQGTSGRDTQYF.

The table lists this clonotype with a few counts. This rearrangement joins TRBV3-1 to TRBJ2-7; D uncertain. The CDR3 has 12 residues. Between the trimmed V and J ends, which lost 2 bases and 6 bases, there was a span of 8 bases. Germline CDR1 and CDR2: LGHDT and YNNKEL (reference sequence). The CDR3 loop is CASSQLISEQYF. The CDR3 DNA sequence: TGTGCCAGCAGCCAACTGATTTCCGAGCAGTACTTC.